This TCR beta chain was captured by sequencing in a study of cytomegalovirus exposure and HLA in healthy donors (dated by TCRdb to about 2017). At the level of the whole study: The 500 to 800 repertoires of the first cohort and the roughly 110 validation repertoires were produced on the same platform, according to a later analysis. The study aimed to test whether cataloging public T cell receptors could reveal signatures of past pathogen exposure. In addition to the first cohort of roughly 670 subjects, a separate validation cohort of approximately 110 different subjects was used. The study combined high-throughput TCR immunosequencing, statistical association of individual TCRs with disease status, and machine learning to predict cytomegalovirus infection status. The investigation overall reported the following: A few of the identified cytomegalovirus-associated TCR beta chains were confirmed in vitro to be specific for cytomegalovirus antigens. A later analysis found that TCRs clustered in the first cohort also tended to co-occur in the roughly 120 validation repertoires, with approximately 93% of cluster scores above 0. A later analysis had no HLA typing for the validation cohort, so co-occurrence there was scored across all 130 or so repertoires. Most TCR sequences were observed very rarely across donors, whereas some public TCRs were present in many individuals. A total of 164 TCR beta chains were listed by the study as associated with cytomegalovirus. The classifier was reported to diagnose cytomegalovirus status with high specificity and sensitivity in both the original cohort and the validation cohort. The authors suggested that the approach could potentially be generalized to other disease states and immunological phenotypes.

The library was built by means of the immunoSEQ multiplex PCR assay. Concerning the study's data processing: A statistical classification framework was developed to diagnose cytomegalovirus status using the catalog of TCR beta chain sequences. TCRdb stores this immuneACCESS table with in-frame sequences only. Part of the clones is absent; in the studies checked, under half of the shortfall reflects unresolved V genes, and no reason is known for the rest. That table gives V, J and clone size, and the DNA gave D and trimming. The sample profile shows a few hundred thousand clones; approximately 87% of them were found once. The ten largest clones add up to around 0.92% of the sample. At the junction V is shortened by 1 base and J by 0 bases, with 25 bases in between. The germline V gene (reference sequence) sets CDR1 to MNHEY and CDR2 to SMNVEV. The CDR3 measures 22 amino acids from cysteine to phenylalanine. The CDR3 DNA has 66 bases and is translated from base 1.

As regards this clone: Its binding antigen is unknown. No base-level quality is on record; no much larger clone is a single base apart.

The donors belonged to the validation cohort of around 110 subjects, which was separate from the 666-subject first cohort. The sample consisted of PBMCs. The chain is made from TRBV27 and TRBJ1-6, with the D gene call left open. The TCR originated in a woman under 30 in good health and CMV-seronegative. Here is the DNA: TGTGCCAGCAGTTTATGGGCCGTCCGGGCGGGGTCCCAGATCTCCTATAATTCACCCCTCCACTTT. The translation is CASSLWAVRAGSQISYNSPLHF.